The sequence of this T cell receptor beta chain was determined in a study of T cells in Graves' hyperthyroidism and ophthalmopathy. Points from the study as a whole: Among thyroid clonotypes expanded above 0.001, most also appeared in blood.

In patients aged 18 to 65, hyperthyroidism was newly diagnosed, with duration under 2 months. For the diagnoses, clinical symptoms, serum thyroxine and TRAb, thyroid ultrasound and orbital computed tomography were used. Researchers took RNA transcripts and amplified the TCR beta CDR3 regions from them. First-round RT-PCR targeting the TCR CDR3 was performed with the HTBI primer set. From the multiplex PCR reads, TCRdb called clonotypes with MiXCR, one entry per CDR3 protein. The table lists hundreds of thousands of distinct CDR3 sequences, about 16% of them singletons, with 3% to 4.5% in the top ten. The CDR3 runs 15 residues. Per germline, CDR1 LNHNV and CDR2 YYDKDF (reference sequence). This clonotype was detected ten times or more. No antigen is known for it.

V and J are TRBV15 and TRBJ1-1; the match to TRBD1 covers 8 bases. This receptor was taken from a woman in her 30s with Graves' hyperthyroidism. The specimen was blood. The CDR3 region is CAIHPGTGAFTEAFF. CDR3 nucleotide sequence: TGTGCTATCCATCCCGGGACAGGAGCGTTCACTGAAGCTTTCTTT. The variable domain in full, completed from reference TRBV15 and TRBJ1-1, reads DAMVIQNPRYQVTQFGKPVTLSCSQTLNHNVMYWYQQKSSQAPKLLFHYYDKDFNNEADTPDNFQSRRPNTSFCFLDIRSPGLGDTAMYLCAIHPGTGAFTEAFFGQGTRLTVV.